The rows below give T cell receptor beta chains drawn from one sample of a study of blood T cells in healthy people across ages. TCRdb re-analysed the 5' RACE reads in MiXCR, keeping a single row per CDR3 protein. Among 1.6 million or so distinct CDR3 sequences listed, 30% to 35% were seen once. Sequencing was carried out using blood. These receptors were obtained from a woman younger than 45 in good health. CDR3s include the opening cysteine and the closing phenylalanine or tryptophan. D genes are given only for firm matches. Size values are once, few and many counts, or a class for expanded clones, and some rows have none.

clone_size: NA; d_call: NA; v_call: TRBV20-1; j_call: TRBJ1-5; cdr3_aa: CSASPGAFNQPQHF; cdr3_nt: TGCAGTGCTAGTCCAGGGGCATTCAATCAGCCCCAGCATTTT
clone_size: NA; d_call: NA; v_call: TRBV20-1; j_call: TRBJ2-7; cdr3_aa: CSATSLGSYEQYF; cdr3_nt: TGCAGTGCTACCTCACTAGGGTCCTACGAGCAGTACTTC
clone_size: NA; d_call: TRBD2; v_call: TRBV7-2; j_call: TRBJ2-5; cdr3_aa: CASSLVGPSGTQGAQYF; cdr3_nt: TGTGCCAGCAGCTTAGTTGGGCCTAGCGGGACGCAAGGCGCCCAGTACTTC
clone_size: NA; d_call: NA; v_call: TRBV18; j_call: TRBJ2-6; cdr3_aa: CASVTPGSGANVLTF; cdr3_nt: TGTGCCAGCGTAACACCGGGAAGTGGGGCCAACGTCCTGACTTTC
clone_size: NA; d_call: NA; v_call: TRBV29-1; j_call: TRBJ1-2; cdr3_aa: CSVAPGMSYGYTF; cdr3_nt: TGCAGCGTTGCCCCAGGGATGAGCTATGGCTACACCTTC
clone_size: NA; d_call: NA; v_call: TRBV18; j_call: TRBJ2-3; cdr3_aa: CASPPGTKQTDTQYF; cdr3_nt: TGTGCCAGCCCACCCGGAACAAAGCAGACAGATACGCAGTATTTT
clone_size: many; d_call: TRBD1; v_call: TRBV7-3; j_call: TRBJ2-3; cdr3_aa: CASSFQGGGTDTQYF; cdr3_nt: TGTGCCAGCAGCTTTCAAGGGGGCGGCACAGATACGCAGTATTTT
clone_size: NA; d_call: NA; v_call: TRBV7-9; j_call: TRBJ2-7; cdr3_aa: CASSLGSSTEQYF; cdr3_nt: TGTGCCAGCAGCTTAGGGTCTTCAACCGAGCAGTACTTC
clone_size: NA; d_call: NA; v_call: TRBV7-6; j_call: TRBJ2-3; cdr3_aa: CACSSRQVGATDTQYF; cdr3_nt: TGTGCCTGCAGCTCGCGTCAGGTAGGGGCCACAGATACGCAGTATTTT
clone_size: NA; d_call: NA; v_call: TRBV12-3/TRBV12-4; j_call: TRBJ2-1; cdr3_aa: CASSLADSASYNEQFF; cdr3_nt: TGTGCCAGCAGTTTAGCAGATAGCGCCTCCTACAATGAGCAGTTCTTC
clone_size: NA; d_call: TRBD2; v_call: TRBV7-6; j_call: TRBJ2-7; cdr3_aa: CANSLWGLAGYVNEQYF; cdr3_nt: TGTGCCAACAGCTTGTGGGGACTAGCGGGGTATGTGAACGAGCAGTACTTC
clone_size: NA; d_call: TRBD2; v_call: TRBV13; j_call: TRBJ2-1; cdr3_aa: CASSLGLGLAGGPTSYNEQFF; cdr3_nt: TGTGCCAGCAGCTTAGGTCTCGGGCTAGCGGGGGGGCCAACCTCCTACAATGAGCAGTTCTTC
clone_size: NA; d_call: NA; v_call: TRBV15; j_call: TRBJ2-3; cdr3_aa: CATSRLGTAGITDTQYF; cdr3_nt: TGTGCCACCAGCAGATTGGGAACGGCGGGGATCACAGATACGCAGTATTTT
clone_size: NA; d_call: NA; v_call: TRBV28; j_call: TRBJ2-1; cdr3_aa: CASSFLLAADNEQFF; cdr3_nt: TGTGCCAGCAGTTTTCTCCTGGCGGCAGACAATGAGCAGTTCTTC
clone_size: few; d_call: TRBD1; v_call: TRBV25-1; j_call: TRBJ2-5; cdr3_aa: CASSDSPWTGKQETQYF; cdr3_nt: TGTGCCAGCAGTGACTCCCCCTGGACAGGAAAGCAAGAGACCCAGTACTTC